These T cell receptor beta chains were read from a single sample in a study of glioma-infiltrating T cells. MiXCR, run by TCRdb on the multiplex PCR reads, gives a single entry per CDR3 protein. This table has 300,000 to 450,000 distinct CDR3 sequences, roughly two fifths appearing once. The sample consisted of glioma tissue, nonneoplastic brain tissue, or PBMCs (not recorded which). The receptors here all came from a human donor with low-grade glioma or glioblastoma, undergoing nonglioma brain surgery, or in good health (not recorded which). The CDR3 runs from the conserved cysteine through the conserved F or W. The D gene is left open where the match is weak. Size is omitted from some rows. Given values are once, few, many or a class for expanded clones.

>TRBV6-2/TRBV6-3|many|NA|TRBJ2-6
TGTGCCAGCAGTTCTGGGAATGGGGCCAACGTCCTGACTTTC
CASSSGNGANVLTF
>TRBV6-1|few|NA|TRBJ1-1
TGTGCCAGCAGTCGGGAGGCAAACACTGAAGCTTTCTTT
CASSREANTEAFF
>TRBV24-1|few|NA|TRBJ2-1
TGTGCCACCAGTGATTTAACCGGGAGTTATAATGAGCAGTTCTTC
CATSDLTGSYNEQFF
>TRBV5-4|NA|NA|TRBJ1-2
TGTGCCAGCAGCTTGCCCCGGGGTACTCTCTATGGCTACACCTTC
CASSLPRGTLYGYTF
>TRBV5-6|NA|TRBD1|TRBJ1-2
TGTGCCAGCAGCCCGTCTTTGGGACAGGGGGCGTTTGGCTACACCTTC
CASSPSLGQGAFGYTF
>TRBV6-4|once|NA|TRBJ2-1
TGTGCCAGCAGTGCCTACACATTACTAGTAGCGAGCTCCTACAATGAGCAGTTCTTC
CASSAYTLLVASSYNEQFF
>TRBV7-2|NA|TRBD2|TRBJ2-7
TGTGCCAGCAGCTTAGGTGGAGTGGGAGGGTACGAGCAGTACTTC
CASSLGGVGGYEQYF
>TRBV2|NA|NA|TRBJ2-7
TGTGCCAGCAGTGAGAGCGGAGGGATATCCTACGAGCAGTACTTC
CASSESGGISYEQYF
>TRBV7-8|NA|TRBD2|TRBJ2-3
TGTGCCAGCAGCCAAGCGGGACTCAGCACAGATACGCAGTATTTT
CASSQAGLSTDTQYF
>TRBV15|few|TRBD1|TRBJ1-6
TGTGCCACTTCACAGGGGAGAGCCTATAATTCACCCCTCCACTTT
CATSQGRAYNSPLHF
>TRBV4-1|NA|NA|TRBJ2-6
TGCGCCAGCAGCCAAGATCGGGCCCCCTCTGGGGCCAACGTCCTGACTTTC
CASSQDRAPSGANVLTF
>TRBV6-2/TRBV6-3|NA|NA|TRBJ2-3
TGTGCCAGCCAGGCACGCACATATACGCAGTGTTTT
CASQARTYTQCF
>TRBV28|few|NA|TRBJ1-5
TGTGCCAGCAGCCCCCGTCGGGGCAGCGGCAATCAGCCCCAGCATTTT
CASSPRRGSGNQPQHF
>TRBV12-3/TRBV12-4|NA|TRBD2|TRBJ2-1
TGTGCCAGCAGTTCGGGACTAGCATGGAATGAGCAGTTCTTC
CASSSGLAWNEQFF
>TRBV6-4|NA|NA|TRBJ2-6
TGTGCCAGCAGTGAATTTAGCTTCTCTGGGGCCAACGTCCTGACTTTC
CASSEFSFSGANVLTF
>TRBV18|NA|NA|TRBJ2-7
TGTGCCAGCTCACCCACGACAACCTTCTCCTACGAGCAGTACTTC
CASSPTTTFSYEQYF
>TRBV4-2|NA|TRBD2|TRBJ2-1
TGTGCCAGCAGCCCACCCGGGACTAGCATACGTGGCTCCTACAATGAGCAGTTCTTC
CASSPPGTSIRGSYNEQFF
>TRBV5-1|few|NA|TRBJ2-7
TGCGCCAGCTCCGCCGGAACAGGGAGCTCCTACGAGCAGTACTTC
CASSAGTGSSYEQYF
>TRBV6-1|NA|TRBD1|TRBJ1-1
TGTGCCATCAGTGAAAGGACAGGGGACACTGAAGCTTTCTTT
CAISERTGDTEAFF
>TRBV20-1|NA|NA|TRBJ2-4
TGCAGTGCTAGAGAGATCCACAACCCGGGGCCGGCAGCCAAAAACATTCAGTACTTC
CSAREIHNPGPAAKNIQYF
>TRBV20-1|many|TRBD1|TRBJ1-2
TGCAGTGCTAGGACAGGGAGTGACTATGGCTACACCTTC
CSARTGSDYGYTF
>TRBV6-2/TRBV6-3|NA|NA|TRBJ2-7
TGTGCCAGCAGTTTGGTGGGTAGCCGTAGCTCCTACGAGCGGTACTTC
CASSLVGSRSSYERYF
>TRBV7-8|once|NA|TRBJ2-1
TGCGCCAGCAGCTTTCCGGGGCAGGGCCGTCCACGGTACAATGAGCAGTTCTTC
CASSFPGQGRPRYNEQFF
>TRBV20-1|NA|TRBD2|TRBJ2-1
TGCAGTGCCACCACTAGCACGGGAGGACGGGATGAGCAGTTCTTC
CSATTSTGGRDEQFF